A single sample gave rise to the 21 T cell receptor beta chains below, sequenced in a study of radiation and T cells in renal cell carcinoma. This sample's time point: blood 2 weeks post-SBRT. Described treatment: 15 Gy SBRT to primary tumor, nephrectomy 4 weeks later. TCRdb keeps only in-frame clones here, not all; method: immunoSEQ multiplex PCR. The sample carries 65,000 to 80,000 clones, 80% to 90% recorded once. This specimen consisted of blood, obtained from a patient whose treatment included radiotherapy and nephrectomy. The receptors were gathered from a woman aged 45-65 years with renal cell carcinoma.

V and J are TRBV7-2 and TRBJ1-5; tentative D call: TRBD1 (6 bases). CDR3 length: 18 residues. The ends were cut back, 2 bases at V and 2 bases at J, with 19 bases in the middle. The germline CDR1 and CDR2 sequences are SGHTA and FQGNSA. CDR3 loop: CASSLTGAGSGGNQPQHF. CDR3 DNA sequence: TGTGCCAGCAGCTTAACGGGGGCAGGGTCGGGTGGCAATCAGCCCCAGCATTTT.

This chain connects TRBV5-1 to TRBJ2-1, with 10 bases lining up with TRBD1. Germline CDR1 reads SGHRS; CDR2 reads YFSETQ. The CDR3 length is 15 residues. Trimming cost V 0 bases and J 9 bases; bases outside gene matches: 6. The CDR3 bases are TGCGCCAGCAGCTTGGTAGGGACAGGGGTCCGTGAGCAGTTCTTC. This codes for CASSLVGTGVREQFF.

V is TRBV5-6 and J is TRBJ2-1, with 8 bases aligning to TRBD1. There are 18 residues in the CDR3. In germline, CDR1 is SGHDT, CDR2 YYEEEE. V lost 4 bases and J lost 5; bases outside the gene matches: 17. The CDR3 spells CASSVRQGTKQYNNEQFF. Here the CDR3 DNA reads TGTGCCAGCAGCGTTAGACAGGGGACAAAACAATATAACAATGAGCAGTTCTTC.

V usage is TRBV7-2 and J usage is TRBJ2-3; D remains unclear. Trimming removed 4 bases at V and 2 bases at J, with 16 bases between. In germline, CDR1 is SGHTA, CDR2 FQGNSA. This CDR3 has 16 amino acids. For the CDR3, the DNA is TGTGCCAGCAGCTCTCACCCCTTTCCACTCACAGATACGCAGTATTTT. Translation gives CASSSHPFPLTDTQYF.

This clone was counted only a few times. The rearrangement links TRBV14 to TRBJ1-1; D ambiguous. This CDR3 has 14 residues. Trimming shortened V by 2 bases and J by 5 bases, and 12 bases separated the two germline ends. Looked up from germline, CDR1 is SGHDN and CDR2 is FVKESK. CDR3 bases: TGTGCCAGCAGCCAAAAATCACTGGGAACTGAAGCTTTCTTT. This encodes CASSQKSLGTEAFF.

This clone was counted between two and nine times. DNA for the CDR3: TGTGCCAGTATCAGGCAGGGGGGACCTGAAAAACTGTTTTTT. Translation gives CASIRQGGPEKLFF. V and J are TRBV19 and TRBJ1-4, with 7 bases lining up with TRBD1. In germline, CDR1 is LNHDA, CDR2 SQIVND (reference sequence). This CDR3 is 14 amino acids long. Trimming at V came to 7 bases and at J to 7 bases, leaving 9 bases not matched to a gene.

The chain combines TRBV7-2 with TRBJ2-2, with 9 bases that match TRBD2. CDR1 and CDR2 (germline): SGHTA, FQGNSA. Losses at the gene ends were 8 bases for V and 1 base for J; bases not matched to a gene: 2. This CDR3 is built from 14 residues. The DNA of the CDR3 is TGTGCCAGCCGAGCGGGGGGGAACACCGGGGAGCTGTTTTTT. This codes for CASRAGGNTGELFF.

The chain carries TRBV5-5 and TRBJ1-5, with D possibly being TRBD1 (5 bases). Germline V gene sequence: CDR1 SGHKS, CDR2 YYEKEE (reference sequence). Trimming took 5 bases from V and 1 from J, leaving 10 bases between them. This CDR3 has 14 amino acids. The CDR3 reads CASSTRDSNQPQHF. Written as DNA, the CDR3 is TGTGCCAGCAGTACCCGGGACAGCAATCAGCCCCAGCATTTT.

This clone has only a few counts. The rearrangement joins TRBV2 to TRBJ1-1, with D tentatively TRBD1 (6 bases). Germline assignment: CDR1 SNHLY and CDR2 FYNNEI. The CDR3 consists of 15 residues. The germline V and J ends were trimmed by 3 bases and 3 bases, with 14 bases remaining between them. The CDR3 protein is CASSEGGRRYTEAFF. CDR3 coding DNA: TGTGCCAGCAGTGAGGGGGGGCGACGATACACTGAAGCTTTCTTT.

This sequence joins TRBV7-2 and TRBJ2-2; 9 positions match TRBD2. This CDR3 spans 16 amino acids. With 0 bases clipped from V and 4 bases from J, the junction kept 3 bases outside the gene matches. Per germline, CDR1 SGHTA and CDR2 FQGNSA. The CDR3 DNA reads TGTGCCAGCAGCTTAGCTAGCGGGAGATCCACCGGGGAGCTGTTTTTT. Translating gives CASSLASGRSTGELFF.

The rearrangement links TRBV11-3 to TRBJ2-7, with 9 bases lining up with TRBD1. The CDR3 sequence is 15 residues long. The germline CDR1 and CDR2 sequences are SGHNT and YENEEA. Germline trimming cut 5 bases from V and 2 bases from J; bases unmatched to any gene: 7. The DNA for the CDR3 is TGTGCCAGCAGCCCAGGACAGGGGCGCCCCTACGAGCAGTACTTC. Its translation is CASSPGQGRPYEQYF.

This chain joins TRBV28 and TRBJ1-5; maybe TRBD1 (6 bases). CDR3 size: 15 residues. V dropped 6 bases and J dropped 8 bases, with 20 bases sitting between them. The V gene's germline CDR1 is MDHEN and CDR2 SYDVKM. CDR3 region: CASSRGTGPPEPQHF. CDR3 coding DNA: TGTGCCAGCAGCCGTGGAACAGGGCCCCCCGAGCCCCAGCATTTT. The full variable domain, completed using reference TRBV28 and TRBJ1-5, is DVKVTQSSRYLVKRTGEKVFLECVQDMDHENMFWYRQDPGLGLRLIYFSYDVKMKEKGDIPEGYSVSREKKERFSLILESASTNQTSMYLCASSRGTGPPEPQHFGDGTRLSIL.

The J gene is TRBJ1-4, the V gene TRBV4-3; D is unclear. The V end lost 4 bases, the J end lost 8 bases, and 8 bases lay between the germline ends. CDR3 length: 12 residues. Germline CDR1 reads LGHNA; CDR2 reads YSLEER. The CDR3 sequence is CASSLRREKLFF. CDR3 DNA sequence: TGCGCCAGCAGCCTAAGGAGGGAAAAACTGTTTTTT.

The chain uses TRBV7-8 and TRBJ2-5, with D tentatively TRBD2 (5 bases). V was shortened by 3 bases and J by 4 bases, with 9 bases between the two germline ends. The CDR3 has 13 residues. Germline CDR1 and CDR2: SGHVS and FQNEAQ. The CDR3 region is CASSFGGSETQYF. CDR3 bases: TGTGCCAGCAGCTTTGGAGGCTCAGAGACCCAGTACTTC.

V gene TRBV18 combines with J gene TRBJ2-1; D is possibly TRBD2 (5 bases). The CDR3 consists of 17 residues. Germline CDR1 reads KGHSH; CDR2 reads LQKENI. The V end was cut by 1 base, the J end by 3 bases, with 16 bases between. The CDR3 reads CASSPLERRLHYNEQFF. In DNA form, the CDR3 reads TGTGCCAGCTCACCACTGGAGCGGCGCCTACACTACAATGAGCAGTTCTTC.

CDR3 bases: TGTGCCAGTAGTTCCGGGACCCACGGTGAGCAGTTCTTC. Translating it yields CASSSGTHGEQFF. This sequence joins TRBV19 and TRBJ2-1, with D perhaps assigned TRBD1 or TRBD2 (5 bases each). V was pared by 5 bases and J by 9 bases, with 14 bases between. Germline values: CDR1 LNHDA, CDR2 SQIVND (reference sequence). The CDR3 is 13 residues long.

This clone was recorded once. The V and J genes are TRBV9 and TRBJ1-5, with D unresolved. Germline values: CDR1 SGDLS, CDR2 YYNGEE. The V end was cut by 0 bases, the J end by 0 bases, with 7 bases between. The CDR3 runs to 15 residues. For the CDR3, the DNA is TGTGCCAGCAGCGTAGAACCGGATAGCAATCAGCCCCAGCATTTT. This encodes CASSVEPDSNQPQHF.

This chain uses TRBV19 with TRBJ1-4, with 7 nucleotides matching TRBD1. With V trimmed by 5 bases and J by 8 bases, 11 bases remained unmatched. CDR1 and CDR2 (germline): LNHDA, SQIVND (reference sequence). The CDR3 contains 15 residues. CDR3 sequence: CASSPSRGRPEKLFF. Here the CDR3 DNA reads TGTGCCAGTAGTCCAAGTAGGGGGCGTCCAGAAAAACTGTTTTTT.

This chain links TRBV2 with TRBJ2-7, with D unclear. The V gene lost 3 bases and the J gene lost 6 bases, with 12 bases spanning the gap. Germline values: CDR1 SNHLY, CDR2 FYNNEI. This CDR3 region has 13 residues. The CDR3 region is CASSDLRQTEQYF. In DNA form, the CDR3 reads TGTGCCAGCAGTGATTTGCGGCAGACCGAGCAGTACTTC.

The chain couples TRBV10-3 to TRBJ2-1, with D hard to call. The CDR3 is made up of 12 amino acids. Trimming took 2 bases from V and 6 from J, leaving 5 bases between them. CDR1 is ENHRY and CDR2 is SYGVKD in the germline V gene. The CDR3 DNA is TGTGCCATCAGTGAGGGAGTCAATGAGCAGTTCTTC. Encoded protein: CAISEGVNEQFF.

This chain uses TRBV7-6 with TRBJ2-5; D may correspond to TRBD1 or TRBD2 (6 bases each). V was clipped by 5 bases and J by 3 bases, with 13 bases between them. CDR3 length: 14 amino acids. Germline V lookup: CDR1 SGHVS, CDR2 FNYEAQ. CDR3 sequence (DNA): TGTGCCAGCAGCCAAAGAAGGGGGGAAGAGACCCAGTACTTC. It specifies CASSQRRGEETQYF.